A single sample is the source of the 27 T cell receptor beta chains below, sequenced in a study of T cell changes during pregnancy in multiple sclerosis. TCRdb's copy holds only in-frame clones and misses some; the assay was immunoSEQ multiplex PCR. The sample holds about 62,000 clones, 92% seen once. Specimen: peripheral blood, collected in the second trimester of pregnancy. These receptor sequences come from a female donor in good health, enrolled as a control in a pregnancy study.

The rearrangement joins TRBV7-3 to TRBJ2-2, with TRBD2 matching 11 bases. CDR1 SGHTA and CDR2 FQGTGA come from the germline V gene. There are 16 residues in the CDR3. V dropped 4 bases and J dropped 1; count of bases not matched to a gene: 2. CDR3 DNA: TGTGCCAGCAGCTCGGGACTAGCGGTGAACACCGGGGAGCTGTTTTTT. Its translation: CASSSGLAVNTGELFF. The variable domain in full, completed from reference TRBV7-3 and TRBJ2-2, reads GAGVSQTPSNKVTEKGKYVELRCDPISGHTALYWYRQSLGQGPEFLIYFQGTGAADDSGLPNDRFFAVRPEGSVSTLKIQRTERGDSAVYLCASSSGLAVNTGELFFGEGSRLTVL.

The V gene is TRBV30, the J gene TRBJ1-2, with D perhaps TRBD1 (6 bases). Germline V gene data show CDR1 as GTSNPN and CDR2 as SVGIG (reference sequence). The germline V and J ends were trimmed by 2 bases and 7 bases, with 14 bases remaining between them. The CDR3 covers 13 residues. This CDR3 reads CAWSPLGAGGYTF. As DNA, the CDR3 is TGTGCCTGGAGTCCGTTGGGGGCGGGTGGCTACACCTTC. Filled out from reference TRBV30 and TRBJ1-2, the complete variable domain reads SQTIHQWPATLVQPVGSPLSLECTVEGTSNPNLYWYRQAAGRGLQLLFYSVGIGQISSEVPQNLSASRPQDRQFILSSKKLLLSDSGFYLCAWSPLGAGGYTFGSGTRLTVV.

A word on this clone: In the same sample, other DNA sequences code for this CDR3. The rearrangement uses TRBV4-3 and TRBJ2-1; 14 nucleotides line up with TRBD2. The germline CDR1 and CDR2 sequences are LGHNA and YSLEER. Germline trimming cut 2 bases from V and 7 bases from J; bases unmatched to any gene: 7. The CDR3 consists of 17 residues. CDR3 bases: TGCGCCAGCAGCCAACGGGAGGGACTAGCGGGAGTTAATGAGCAGTTCTTC. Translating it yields CASSQREGLAGVNEQFF.

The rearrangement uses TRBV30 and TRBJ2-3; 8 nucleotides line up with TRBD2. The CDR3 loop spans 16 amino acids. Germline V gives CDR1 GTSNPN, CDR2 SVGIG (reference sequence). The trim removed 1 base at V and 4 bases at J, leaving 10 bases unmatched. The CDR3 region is CAWSALAGGGADTQYF. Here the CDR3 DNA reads TGTGCCTGGAGTGCCCTGGCGGGGGGTGGGGCAGATACGCAGTATTTT.

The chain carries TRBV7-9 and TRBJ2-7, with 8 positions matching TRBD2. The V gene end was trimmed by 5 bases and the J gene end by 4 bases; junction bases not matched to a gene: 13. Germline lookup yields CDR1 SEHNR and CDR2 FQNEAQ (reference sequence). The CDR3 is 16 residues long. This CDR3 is CASSTWGLAGYYEQYF. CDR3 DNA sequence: TGTGCCAGCAGCACCTGGGGGCTAGCGGGCTATTACGAGCAGTACTTC. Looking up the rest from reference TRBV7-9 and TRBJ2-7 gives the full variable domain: DTGVSQNPRHKITKRGQNVTFRCDPISEHNRLYWYRQTLGQGPEFLTYFQNEAQLEKSRLLSDRFSAERPKGSFSTLEIQRTEQGDSAMYLCASSTWGLAGYYEQYFGPGTRLTVT.

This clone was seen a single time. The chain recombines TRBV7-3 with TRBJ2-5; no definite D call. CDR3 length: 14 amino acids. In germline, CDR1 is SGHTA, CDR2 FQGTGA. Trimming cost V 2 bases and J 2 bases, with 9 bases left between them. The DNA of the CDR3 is TGTGCCAGCAGCTTATCGAGCAAACAAGAGACCCAGTACTTC. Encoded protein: CASSLSSKQETQYF.

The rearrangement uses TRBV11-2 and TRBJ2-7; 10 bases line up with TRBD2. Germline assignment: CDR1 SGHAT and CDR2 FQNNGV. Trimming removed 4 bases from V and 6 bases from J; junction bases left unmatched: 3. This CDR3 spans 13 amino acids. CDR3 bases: TGTGCCAGCAGCTCACGGACTAGCGGCGAGCAGTACTTC. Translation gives CASSSRTSGEQYF. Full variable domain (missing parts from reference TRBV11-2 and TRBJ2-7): EAGVAQSPRYKIIEKRQSVAFWCNPISGHATLYWYQQILGQGPKLLIQFQNNGVVDDSQLPKDRFSAERLKGVDSTLKIQPAKLEDSAVYLCASSSRTSGEQYFGPGTRLTVT.

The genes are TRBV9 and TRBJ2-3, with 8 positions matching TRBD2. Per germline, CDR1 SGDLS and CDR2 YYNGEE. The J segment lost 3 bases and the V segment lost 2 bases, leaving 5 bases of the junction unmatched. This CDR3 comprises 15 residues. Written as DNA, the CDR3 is TGTGCCAGCAGCGTTTTAACTAGCGGAACAGATACGCAGTATTTT. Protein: CASSVLTSGTDTQYF.

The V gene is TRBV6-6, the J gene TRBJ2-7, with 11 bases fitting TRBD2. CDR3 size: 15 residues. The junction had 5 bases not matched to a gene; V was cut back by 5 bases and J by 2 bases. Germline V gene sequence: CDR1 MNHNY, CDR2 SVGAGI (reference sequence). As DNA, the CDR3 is TGTGCCAGCAGTCGAGGGACTAGCGGAGCCTACGAGCAGTACTTC. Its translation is CASSRGTSGAYEQYF.

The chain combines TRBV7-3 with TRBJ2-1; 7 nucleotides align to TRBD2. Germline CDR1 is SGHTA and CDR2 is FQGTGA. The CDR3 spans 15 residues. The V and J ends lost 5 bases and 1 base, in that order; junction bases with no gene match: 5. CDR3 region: CASSPSSGSYNEQFF. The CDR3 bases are TGTGCCAGCAGCCCATCTAGCGGTTCCTACAATGAGCAGTTCTTC.

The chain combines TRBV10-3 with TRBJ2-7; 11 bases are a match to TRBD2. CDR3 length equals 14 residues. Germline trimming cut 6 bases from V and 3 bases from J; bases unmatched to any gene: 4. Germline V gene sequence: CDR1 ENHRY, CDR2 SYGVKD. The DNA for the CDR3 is TGTGCCATCAGAGAACTAGCGGGAGTCTACGAGCAGTACTTC. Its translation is CAIRELAGVYEQYF.

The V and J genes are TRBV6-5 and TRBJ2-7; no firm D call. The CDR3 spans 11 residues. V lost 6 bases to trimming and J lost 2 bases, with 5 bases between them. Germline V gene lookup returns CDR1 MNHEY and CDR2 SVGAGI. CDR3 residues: CASRTAYEQYF. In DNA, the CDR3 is TGTGCCAGCAGAACTGCCTACGAGCAGTACTTC.

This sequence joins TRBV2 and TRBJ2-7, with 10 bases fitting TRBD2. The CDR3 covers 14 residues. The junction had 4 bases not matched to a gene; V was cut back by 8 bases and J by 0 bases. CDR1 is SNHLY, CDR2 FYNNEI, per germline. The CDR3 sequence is CASGGTSDSYEQYF. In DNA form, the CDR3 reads TGTGCCAGCGGAGGGACTAGCGACTCCTACGAGCAGTACTTC.

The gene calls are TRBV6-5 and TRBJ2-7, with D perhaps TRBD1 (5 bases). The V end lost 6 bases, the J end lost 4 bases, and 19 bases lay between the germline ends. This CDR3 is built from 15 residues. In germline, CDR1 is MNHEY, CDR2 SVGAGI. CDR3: CASRPEDSSWYEQYF. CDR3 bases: TGTGCCAGCAGACCCGAAGACAGTTCTTGGTACGAGCAGTACTTC.

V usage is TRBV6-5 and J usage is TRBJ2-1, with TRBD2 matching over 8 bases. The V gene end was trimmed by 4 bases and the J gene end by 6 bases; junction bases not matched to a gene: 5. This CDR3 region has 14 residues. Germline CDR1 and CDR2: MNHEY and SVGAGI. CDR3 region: CASSLREGRNEQFF. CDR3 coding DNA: TGTGCCAGCAGTTTACGGGAGGGCCGCAATGAGCAGTTCTTC.

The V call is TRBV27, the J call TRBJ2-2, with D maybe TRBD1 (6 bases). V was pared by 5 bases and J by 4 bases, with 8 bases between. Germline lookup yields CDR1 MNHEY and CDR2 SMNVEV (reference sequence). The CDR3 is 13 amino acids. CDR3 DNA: TGTGCCAGCAGTATCAGGGGCACCGGGGAGCTGTTTTTT. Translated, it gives CASSIRGTGELFF.

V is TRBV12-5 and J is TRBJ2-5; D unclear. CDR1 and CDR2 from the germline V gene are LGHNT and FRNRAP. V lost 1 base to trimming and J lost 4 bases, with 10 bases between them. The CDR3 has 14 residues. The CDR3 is CASGLGQIRETQYF. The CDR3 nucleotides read TGTGCTAGTGGTTTGGGACAAATCCGAGAGACCCAGTACTTC.

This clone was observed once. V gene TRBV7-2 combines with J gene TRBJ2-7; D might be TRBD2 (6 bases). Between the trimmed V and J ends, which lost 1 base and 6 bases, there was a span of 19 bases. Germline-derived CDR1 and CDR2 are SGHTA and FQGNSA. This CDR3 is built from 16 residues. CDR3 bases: TGTGCCAGCAGCTTAGACCGGGAGACCTCTAGGGGCGAGCAGTACTTC. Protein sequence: CASSLDRETSRGEQYF. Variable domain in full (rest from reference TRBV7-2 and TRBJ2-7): GAGVSQSPSNKVTEKGKDVELRCDPISGHTALYWYRQSLGQGLEFLIYFQGNSAPDKSGLPSDRFSAERTGGSVSTLTIQRTQQEDSAVYLCASSLDRETSRGEQYFGPGTRLTVT.

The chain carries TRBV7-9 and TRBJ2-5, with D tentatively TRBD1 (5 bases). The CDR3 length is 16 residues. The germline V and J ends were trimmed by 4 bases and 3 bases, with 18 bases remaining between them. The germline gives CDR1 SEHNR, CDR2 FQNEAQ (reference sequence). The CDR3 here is CASSSTENKLKETQYF. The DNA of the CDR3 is TGTGCCAGCAGCTCGACAGAAAACAAATTAAAAGAGACCCAGTACTTC.

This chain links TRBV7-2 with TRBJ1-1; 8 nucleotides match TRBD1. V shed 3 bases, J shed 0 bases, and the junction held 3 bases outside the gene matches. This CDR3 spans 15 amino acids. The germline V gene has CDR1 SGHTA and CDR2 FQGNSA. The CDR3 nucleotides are TGTGCCAGCAGCTTCGGGACAGGAATGAACACTGAAGCTTTCTTT. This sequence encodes CASSFGTGMNTEAFF.

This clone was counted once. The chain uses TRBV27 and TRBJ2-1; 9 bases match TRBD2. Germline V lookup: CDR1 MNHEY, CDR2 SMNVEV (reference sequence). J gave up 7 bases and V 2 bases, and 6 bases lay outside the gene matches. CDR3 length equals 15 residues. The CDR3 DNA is TGTGCCAGCAGTTTAAGGCGGGGGGGCCTGAATGAGCAGTTCTTC. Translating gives CASSLRRGGLNEQFF.

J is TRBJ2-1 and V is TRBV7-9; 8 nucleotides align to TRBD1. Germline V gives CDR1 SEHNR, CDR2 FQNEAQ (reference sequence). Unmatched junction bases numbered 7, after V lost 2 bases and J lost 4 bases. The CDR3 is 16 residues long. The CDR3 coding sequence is TGTGCCAGCAGCTTAAGAGGGGGACAGGTATACAATGAGCAGTTCTTC. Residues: CASSLRGGQVYNEQFF.

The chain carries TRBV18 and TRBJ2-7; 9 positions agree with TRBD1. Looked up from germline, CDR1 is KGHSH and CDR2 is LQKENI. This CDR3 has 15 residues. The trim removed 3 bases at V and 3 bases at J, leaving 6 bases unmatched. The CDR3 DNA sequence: TGTGCCAGCTCACCGGGGCCGGGACAGGGCTACGAGCAGTACTTC. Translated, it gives CASSPGPGQGYEQYF.

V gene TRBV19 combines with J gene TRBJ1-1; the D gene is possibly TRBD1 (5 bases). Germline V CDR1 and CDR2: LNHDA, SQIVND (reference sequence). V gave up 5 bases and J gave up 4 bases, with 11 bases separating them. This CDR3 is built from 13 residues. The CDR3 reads CASSGPGGTEAFF. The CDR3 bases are TGTGCCAGTAGTGGTCCCGGGGGCACTGAAGCTTTCTTT.

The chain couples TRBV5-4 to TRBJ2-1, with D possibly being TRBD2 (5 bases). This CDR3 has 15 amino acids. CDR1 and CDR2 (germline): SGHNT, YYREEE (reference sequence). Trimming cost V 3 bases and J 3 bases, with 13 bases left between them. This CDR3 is CASSSGSGDYNEQFF. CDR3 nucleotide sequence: TGTGCCAGCAGCTCGGGGAGCGGAGACTACAATGAGCAGTTCTTC.

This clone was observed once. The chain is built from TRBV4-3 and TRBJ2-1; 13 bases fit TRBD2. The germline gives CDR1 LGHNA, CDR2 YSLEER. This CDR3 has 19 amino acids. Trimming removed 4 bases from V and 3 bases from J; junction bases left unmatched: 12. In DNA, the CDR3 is TGCGCCAGCAGCCTACAACTAGCGGGAGGGGTTTCACGCTACAATGAGCAGTTCTTC. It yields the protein CASSLQLAGGVSRYNEQFF.

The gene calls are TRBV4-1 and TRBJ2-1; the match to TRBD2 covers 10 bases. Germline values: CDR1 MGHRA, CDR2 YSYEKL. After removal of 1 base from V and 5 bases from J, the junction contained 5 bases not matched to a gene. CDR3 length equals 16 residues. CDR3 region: CASSQVGLATNNEQFF. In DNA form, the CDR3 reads TGCGCCAGCAGCCAAGTGGGACTAGCGACGAACAATGAGCAGTTCTTC.